Listed here are 3 T cell receptor beta chains from one sample, sequenced in a study of blood T cell repertoires in COVID-19 (dated by TCRdb to between 2020 and 2021). Library generation was performed with the immunoSEQ multiplex PCR assay. TCRdb stores this immuneACCESS table with in-frame sequences only. Part of the clones is absent; in the studies checked, under half of the shortfall reflects unresolved V genes, and no reason is known for the rest. The sample table lists about 100,000 clones, more than 75% of them with a count of one. Around 13% of the sample is held by the ten biggest clonotypes. The sample comprised peripheral blood. The source is a human donor in a cohort sampled during active COVID-19.

The gene calls are TRBV11-3 and TRBJ2-7; D gene unclear. V lost 1 base, J lost 3 bases, and 7 bases lay in between. The CDR3 covers 13 residues. CDR1 is SGHNT, CDR2 YENEEA, per germline. Written as DNA, the CDR3 is TGTGCCAGCAGCTTAGGTGCTAGCTACGAGCAGTACTTC. This sequence encodes CASSLGASYEQYF.

The chain has TRBV6-6 and TRBJ2-1, with D tentatively TRBD2 (6 bases). The CDR3 extends over 13 amino acids. V shed 2 bases and J shed 9 bases, with 11 bases lying between them. Germline CDR1 is MNHNY and CDR2 is SVGAGI (reference sequence). The DNA for the CDR3 is TGTGCCAGCAGTTACCCGACAGCGGGTGAGCAGTTCTTC. This encodes CASSYPTAGEQFF.

The chain combines TRBV5-1 with TRBJ2-2; D gene unclear. The CDR3 length is 14 residues. V was pared by 2 bases and J by 7 bases, with 12 bases between. Germline lookup yields CDR1 SGHRS and CDR2 YFSETQ. CDR3 sequence (DNA): TGCGCCAGCAGCTTTGGCCAGGAAGTCGGGGAGCTGTTTTTT. Protein product: CASSFGQEVGELFF.